Listed below are T cell receptor beta chains from one sample, sequenced in a study of radiation and T cells in renal cell carcinoma. Repertoires were generated with immunoSEQ multiplex PCR, while TCRdb's copy carries only in-frame clones and drops some. The data show about 78,000 clones, approximately 90% seen once. Material: blood, obtained from a patient whose treatment included radiotherapy and nephrectomy. These receptors came from a woman between 65 and 79 years old with renal cell carcinoma. Each CDR3 is given without its conserved first and last residue.

TRBV5-8	TRBJ1-2	ASKRLPSGYT
TRBV7-6	TRBJ1-1	ASSLGPRGEAF
TRBV6-5	TRBJ2-7	ASSYSPGAYEQY
TRBV27	TRBJ1-5	ASRISWGDQPQH
TRBV30	TRBJ1-3	AWKRSGNTIY
TRBV18	TRBJ1-1	ASSPRGNTEAF
TRBV2	TRBJ2-5	ASTPEQETQY
TRBV28	TRBJ1-2	ASKGSYGYT
TRBV28	TRBJ1-1	ASSSPGPEAF
TRBV9	TRBJ2-5	ASSSQETQY
TRBV4-3	TRBJ1-1	ASSQDPRFDTEAF
TRBV9	TRBJ2-3	ASSVLVSSTDTQY
TRBV5-1	TRBJ2-1	ASSSSLTGGPYNEQF
TRBV30	TRBJ2-2	AWRRGSVAGELF